One sample yielded the 12 T cell receptor beta chains listed below, sequenced in a study of T cell responses to AZD1222 COVID-19 vaccine. This table comes from immunoSEQ multiplex PCR, and its TCRdb copy is limited to in-frame clones, with some not included. The sample lists about 130,000 clones; 70% to 90% were seen once. Sequenced material: peripheral blood, taken 28 days after the second AZD1222 dose. These receptor sequences come from an adult who received the AZD1222 COVID-19 vaccine.

The rearrangement joins TRBV9 to TRBJ1-1; tentative D call: TRBD1 (5 bases). The CDR3 spans 13 residues. Germline values: CDR1 SGDLS, CDR2 YYNGEE. V shed 0 bases and J shed 5 bases, with 8 bases lying between them. The CDR3 loop is CASSVDGGTEAFF. Here the CDR3 DNA reads TGTGCCAGCAGCGTAGACGGGGGTACTGAAGCTTTCTTT.

The chain has TRBV9 and TRBJ2-3; 7 nucleotides agree with TRBD1. Germline V gene lookup returns CDR1 SGDLS and CDR2 YYNGEE. The ends lost 1 base at V and 0 bases at J; junction bases unmatched: 2. The CDR3 contains 15 residues. The CDR3 loop reads CASSVRGQSTDTQYF. The CDR3 DNA follows: TGTGCCAGCAGCGTACGGGGACAGAGCACAGATACGCAGTATTTT. The variable domain in full, with the rest retrieved from reference TRBV9 and TRBJ2-3, is DSGVTQTPKHLITATGQRVTLRCSPRSGDLSVYWYQQSLDQGLQFLIQYYNGEERAKGNILERFSAQQFPDLHSELNLSSLELGDSALYFCASSVRGQSTDTQYFGPGTRLTVL.

This clone was counted once. This chain uses TRBV27 with TRBJ2-7, with 12 bases that match TRBD1. The junction had 6 bases not matched to a gene; V was cut back by 6 bases and J by 6 bases. Per the germline V gene, CDR1 is MNHEY and CDR2 is SMNVEV (reference sequence). The CDR3 sequence is 14 residues long. CDR3 loop: CASRPGTGGGEQYF. CDR3 in DNA: TGTGCCAGCAGACCCGGGACAGGGGGCGGCGAGCAGTACTTC.

J is TRBJ2-3 and V is TRBV6-5; 10 positions agree with TRBD2. V lost 6 bases to trimming and J lost 5 bases; unmatched junction nucleotides: 5. Per germline, CDR1 MNHEY and CDR2 SVGAGI. The CDR3 consists of 14 residues. The DNA for the CDR3 is TGTGCCAGCAGGGTAGCGGGGGGCGTAGATACGCAGTATTTT. Its translation is CASRVAGGVDTQYF.

The CDR3 DNA follows: TGTGCCAGTAGTCCACAGGGAAGCTCCTACAATGAGCAGTTCTTC. Its protein product is CASSPQGSSYNEQFF. The chain is built from TRBV19 and TRBJ2-1, with D possibly matching TRBD1 (6 bases). The V gene lost 5 bases and the J gene lost 0 bases, with 11 bases spanning the gap. Germline CDR1 LNHDA, CDR2 SQIVND (reference sequence). CDR3 length equals 15 residues.

The chain carries TRBV21-1 and TRBJ1-5; no DNA check was done on the table's D call, TRBD1. TRBV21-1 is recorded as a pseudogene. This CDR3 has 14 residues. CDR3 in amino acids: CASRLTGVGQPQHF. The CDR3, as DNA: TGTGCCAGCAGATTGACAGGGGTGGGTCAGCCCCAGCATTTT.

The rearrangement joins TRBV7-6 to TRBJ2-3; 8 nucleotides match TRBD2. Germline V gene data show CDR1 as SGHVS and CDR2 as FNYEAQ. V dropped 5 bases and J dropped 5; count of bases not matched to a gene: 9. The CDR3 covers 15 residues. The CDR3 sequence: CASSPQGTRVDTQYF. The CDR3 nucleotides are TGTGCCAGCAGCCCGCAGGGGACTAGAGTAGATACGCAGTATTTT.

The chain employs TRBV18 and TRBJ2-1; TRBD2 agrees at 11 bases. This CDR3 region has 16 residues. Germline CDR1 reads KGHSH; CDR2 reads LQKENI. After removal of 0 bases from V and 7 bases from J, the junction contained 5 bases not matched to a gene. The CDR3 reads CASSPPSSGRRNEQFF. In nucleotides, the CDR3 is TGTGCCAGCTCACCACCGTCTAGCGGGAGGAGAAATGAGCAGTTCTTC. Full variable domain (remainder filled in from reference TRBV18 and TRBJ2-1): NAGVMQNPRHLVRRRGQEARLRCSPMKGHSHVYWYRQLPEEGLKFMVYLQKENIIDESGMPKERFSAEFPKEGPSILRIQQVVRGDSAAYFCASSPPSSGRRNEQFFGPGTRLTVL.

The chain employs TRBV30 and TRBJ1-5; D unclear. Germline loops: CDR1 GTSNPN, CDR2 SVGIG (reference sequence). V was clipped by 0 bases and J by 3 bases, with 9 bases between them. The CDR3 is made up of 14 amino acids. CDR3 coding DNA: TGTGCCTGGAGTGTCGGCAGCTTCAATCAGCCCCAGCATTTT. It specifies CAWSVGSFNQPQHF.

CDR3 region: CASSLRGEGYEQYF. CDR3 in DNA: TGTGCCAGCAGCCTCCGAGGGGAGGGGTACGAGCAGTACTTC. The chain is built from TRBV9 and TRBJ2-7; TRBD2 aligns across 7 bases. The CDR3 loop spans 14 amino acids. Germline CDR1 is SGDLS and CDR2 is YYNGEE. The V segment lost 4 bases and the J segment 4 bases; nucleotides outside the gene matches: 8.

This sequence joins TRBV19 and TRBJ2-1; no clear D gene. Trimming removed 5 bases from V and 4 bases from J, with 6 bases in between. The germline V gene encodes CDR1 LNHDA and CDR2 SQIVND (reference sequence). The CDR3 is 12 amino acids. The CDR3 nucleotides read TGTGCCAGTAGTCTCCTATACAATGAGCAGTTCTTC. It encodes CASSLLYNEQFF.

This clone was found a few times. V is TRBV9 and J is TRBJ2-1, with TRBD2 matching 8 bases. V lost 2 bases, J lost 4 bases, and 5 bases stayed unmatched. CDR1 is SGDLS, CDR2 YYNGEE, per germline. This CDR3 spans 15 amino acids. The DNA of the CDR3 is TGTGCCAGCAGCGTCACTAGCGGAATATACAATGAGCAGTTCTTC. It yields the protein CASSVTSGIYNEQFF.